Presented here are 30 T cell receptor beta chains from one specimen sequenced in a study of shared clonotypes between healthy human individuals. The protocol was immunoSEQ multiplex PCR, while the TCRdb copy is restricted to in-frame clones and leaves out a portion. The data contain a few million clones, 85% to 95% of them singletons. The material sequenced was naive CD4+ T cells sorted from blood. Subset indicated: CD45RA+ positively selected. Every receptor here comes from a man between 18 and 29 years old in good health.

The gene calls are TRBV11-3 and TRBJ2-5; possible D gene TRBD1, 5 bases. Germline CDR1 reads SGHNT; CDR2 reads YENEEA. There are 15 residues in the CDR3. Trimming pared 1 base from V and 3 bases from J, leaving 12 bases between. The DNA for the CDR3 is TGTGCCAGCAGCTTAGGAATGGGCAGGGAAGAGACCCAGTACTTC. It codes for CASSLGMGREETQYF.

The CDR3 spells CASSAPGLAPTDTQYF. The CDR3 region has the DNA TGTGCCAGCAGCGCCCCCGGACTAGCTCCTACAGATACGCAGTATTTT. The gene calls are TRBV9 and TRBJ2-3; 8 positions agree with TRBD2. J lost 3 bases, V lost 3 bases, and 9 bases had no gene match. The CDR3 sequence is 16 residues long. CDR1 SGDLS and CDR2 YYNGEE come from the germline V gene.

The chain couples TRBV5-1 to TRBJ2-5; 9 bases are a match to TRBD2. Germline V gene sequence: CDR1 SGHRS, CDR2 YFSETQ. There are 15 residues in the CDR3. The V and J ends lost 3 bases and 3 bases, in that order; junction bases with no gene match: 6. CDR3: CASSWGGGGEETQYF. The CDR3 coding sequence is TGCGCCAGCAGCTGGGGCGGCGGGGGGGAAGAGACCCAGTACTTC.

The chain recombines TRBV29-1 with TRBJ1-4; D unresolved. Trimming removed 4 bases from V and 7 bases from J, with 13 bases in between. Germline V gene data show CDR1 as SQVTM and CDR2 as ANQGSEA. The CDR3 length is 13 residues. The CDR3 region is CSVVWGSSEKLFF. Written as DNA, the CDR3 is TGCAGCGTTGTATGGGGTAGTAGTGAAAAACTGTTTTTT.

The rearrangement links TRBV12-5 to TRBJ2-3, with D hard to call. The CDR3 consists of 15 residues. V lost 5 bases, J lost 1 base, and 13 bases lay in between. Germline loops: CDR1 LGHNT, CDR2 FRNRAP. The CDR3 DNA reads TGTGCTAGTGGTCACTCGCTTCAAGGCACAGATACGCAGTATTTT. Translating gives CASGHSLQGTDTQYF.

The genes are TRBV7-2 and TRBJ2-7; D is possibly TRBD2 (5 bases). Germline CDR1 SGHTA, CDR2 FQGNSA. CDR3 length: 14 amino acids. V was cut by 1 base and J by 3 bases, with 10 bases left in between. The CDR3 sequence is CASSLVRGYYEQYF. CDR3 sequence (DNA): TGTGCCAGCAGCTTAGTACGGGGTTACTACGAGCAGTACTTC.

The V call is TRBV7-2, the J call TRBJ2-3; tentatively, D is TRBD2 (6 bases). Germline CDR1 and CDR2: SGHTA and FQGNSA. The CDR3 is made up of 16 amino acids. The ends were cut back, 5 bases at V and 0 bases at J, with 15 bases in the middle. CDR3 sequence reads: CASSVRGAGSTDTQYF. The CDR3 nucleotides read TGTGCCAGCAGCGTGAGGGGAGCGGGCAGCACAGATACGCAGTATTTT.

The chain combines TRBV6-6 with TRBJ1-1; D is ambiguous. The CDR3 has 12 residues. The V and J ends lost 6 bases and 4 bases respectively, with 9 bases between them. Germline CDR1 is MNHNY and CDR2 is SVGAGI (reference sequence). The CDR3 loop is CASSSPSTEAFF. CDR3 in DNA: TGTGCCAGCAGCTCTCCAAGCACTGAAGCTTTCTTT.

V is TRBV18 and J is TRBJ2-1; TRBD2 aligns across 7 bases. This CDR3 has 14 amino acids. Germline values: CDR1 KGHSH, CDR2 LQKENI. V was clipped by 4 bases and J by 5 bases; unmatched bases: 5. The CDR3 is CASSRGTTDNEQFF. In DNA form, the CDR3 reads TGTGCCAGCTCACGTGGGACTACGGACAATGAGCAGTTCTTC.

This sequence joins TRBV5-8 and TRBJ2-1, with D maybe TRBD1 (7 bases). Looked up from germline, CDR1 is SGHTS and CDR2 is YDEGEE. Trimming shortened V by 1 base and J by 6 bases, and 26 bases separated the two germline ends. This CDR3 comprises 19 residues. The CDR3 coding sequence is TGTGCCAGCAGCTTGTCTGGGACAGTGTGGACTAAAGAGATCAATGAGCAGTTCTTC. Encoded protein: CASSLSGTVWTKEINEQFF.

With respect to this clone: This same CDR3 is encoded by further DNA sequences in the sample. This sequence joins TRBV18 and TRBJ2-7; D possibly corresponds to TRBD1 (6 bases). The CDR3 contains 13 residues. CDR1 and CDR2 (germline): KGHSH, LQKENI. V was pared by 1 base and J by 5 bases, with 9 bases between. CDR3 region: CASSPLQGHEQYF. CDR3 DNA sequence: TGTGCCAGCTCACCACTACAGGGCCACGAGCAGTACTTC.

The table lists this clone with a few counts. The gene calls are TRBV6-1 and TRBJ1-1, with a tentative D call TRBD1 (5 bases). CDR1 and CDR2 (germline): MNHNS, SASEGT. The V end was cut by 4 bases, the J end by 4 bases, with 13 bases between. The CDR3 contains 14 residues. DNA of the CDR3: TGTGCCAGCAGTGCCACAGGATACACCACTGAAGCTTTCTTT. This gives the protein CASSATGYTTEAFF.

The chain combines TRBV10-2 with TRBJ1-5; D is uncertain. Trimming took 2 bases from V and 4 from J, leaving 6 bases between them. CDR3 length equals 13 residues. Germline V gene sequence: CDR1 WSHSY, CDR2 SAAADI. In DNA form, the CDR3 reads TGCGCCAGCAGTGAGACAGAAAATCAGCCCCAGCATTTT. This encodes CASSETENQPQHF.

The chain carries TRBV9 and TRBJ2-2, with unresolved D. The CDR3 sequence is 14 residues long. In germline, CDR1 is SGDLS, CDR2 YYNGEE. The V and J ends lost 3 bases and 2 bases respectively, with 8 bases between them. The CDR3 spells CASSARINTGELFF. DNA for the CDR3: TGTGCCAGCAGCGCCCGCATAAACACCGGGGAGCTGTTTTTT.

The CDR3, as DNA: TGCAGCGTAGGAGGGACCAACCAAGAGACCCAGTACTTC. Protein product: CSVGGTNQETQYF. The genes are TRBV29-1 and TRBJ2-5, with D perhaps matching TRBD2 (6 bases). The germline V gene has CDR1 SQVTM and CDR2 ANQGSEA. V was trimmed by 6 bases and J by 0 bases, leaving 11 bases between them. The CDR3 is made up of 13 amino acids.

V and J are TRBV5-6 and TRBJ2-4; 8 nucleotides line up with TRBD2. The CDR3 contains 19 residues. Germline V gene sequence: CDR1 SGHDT, CDR2 YYEEEE. With V trimmed by 5 bases and J by 1 base, 17 bases remained unmatched. The CDR3 is CASRKGSAGVLGAKNIQYF. Written as DNA, the CDR3 is TGTGCCAGCAGAAAAGGTTCAGCGGGAGTTCTCGGGGCCAAAAACATTCAGTACTTC.

This clone was seen only a few times. The V and J genes are TRBV5-6 and TRBJ1-5, with D uncertain. This CDR3 is built from 13 residues. Germline loops: CDR1 SGHDT, CDR2 YYEEEE. V was trimmed by 2 bases and J by 5 bases, leaving 8 bases between them. DNA for the CDR3: TGTGCCAGCAGCTTCGGCTTCTATCAGCCCCAGCATTTT. Translation: CASSFGFYQPQHF.

This chain links TRBV18 with TRBJ1-1, with TRBD1 matching 9 bases. CDR1 and CDR2 from the germline V gene are KGHSH and LQKENI. The V and J ends lost 3 bases and 6 bases, in that order; junction bases with no gene match: 5. The CDR3 has 14 amino acids. The CDR3 is CASSPTGGGAEAFF. CDR3 bases: TGTGCCAGCTCACCGACAGGGGGTGGAGCTGAAGCTTTCTTT.

The V and J genes are TRBV7-9 and TRBJ1-2; possibly TRBD1 for D (5 bases). This CDR3 comprises 14 residues. V gave up 5 bases and J gave up 8 bases, with 18 bases separating them. CDR1 and CDR2 (germline): SEHNR, FQNEAQ (reference sequence). The CDR3 here is CASSPREGPRGYTF. CDR3 sequence (DNA): TGTGCCAGCAGCCCCCGTGAGGGGCCACGGGGCTACACCTTC.

This chain connects TRBV5-1 to TRBJ2-3; TRBD1 aligns across 9 bases. Germline CDR1 SGHRS, CDR2 YFSETQ. J gave up 1 base and V 2 bases, and 8 bases lay outside the gene matches. This CDR3 is 17 amino acids long. The CDR3 spells CASSLRATGGGTDTQYF. The CDR3 DNA reads as TGCGCCAGCAGCTTACGAGCTACAGGGGGCGGCACAGATACGCAGTATTTT.

The J gene is TRBJ1-5, the V gene TRBV5-8, with 7 bases matching TRBD1. Germline V gene sequence: CDR1 SGHTS, CDR2 YDEGEE. J was trimmed by 4 bases and V by 7 bases; bases with no gene match: 2. The CDR3 is 12 residues long. CDR3 region: CASSTGNQPQHF. In DNA form, the CDR3 reads TGTGCCAGCTCGACAGGGAATCAGCCCCAGCATTTT.

This chain links TRBV6-6 with TRBJ2-1, with TRBD2 matching 8 bases. The germline V gene has CDR1 MNHNY and CDR2 SVGAGI (reference sequence). The CDR3 sequence is 11 residues long. The CDR3 protein is CGAAGGREQFF. In nucleotides, the CDR3 is TGTGGGGCTGCGGGGGGCAGGGAGCAGTTCTTC.

This clone was observed once. This sequence joins TRBV29-1 and TRBJ2-1, with 7 bases that match TRBD1. CDR3 length equals 13 residues. CDR1 and CDR2 (germline): SQVTM, ANQGSEA. V shed 6 bases and J 4 bases; nucleotides not matched to a gene: 6. The CDR3 loop reads CSVGWDSYNEQFF. For the CDR3, the DNA is TGCAGCGTCGGGTGGGACAGTTACAATGAGCAGTTCTTC.

The chain links TRBV10-3 to TRBJ1-2; D possibly corresponds to TRBD1 (6 bases). The CDR3 length is 13 residues. Per germline, CDR1 ENHRY and CDR2 SYGVKD. Trimming stripped 8 bases from V and 7 bases from J, with 17 bases between. CDR3 loop: CAIAPVGGGGYTF. Here the CDR3 DNA reads TGTGCCATCGCCCCGGTCGGAGGGGGTGGCTACACCTTC.

This clone appeared a few times. The sample holds other DNA sequences that translate to the same CDR3. The CDR3 here is CASSLYTGELFF. The CDR3 DNA is TGTGCCAGCAGCCTCTACACCGGGGAGCTGTTTTTT. The V gene is TRBV28, the J gene TRBJ2-2; no reliable D call. CDR3 size: 12 residues. The germline V gene has CDR1 MDHEN and CDR2 SYDVKM. V was pared by 6 bases and J by 3 bases, with 5 bases between.

The rearrangement joins TRBV27 to TRBJ2-7, with TRBD1 matching over 8 bases. The CDR3 is made up of 13 amino acids. J was trimmed by 6 bases and V by 5 bases; bases with no gene match: 6. Germline V lookup: CDR1 MNHEY, CDR2 SMNVEV (reference sequence). The chain's CDR3 is CASSRQGAGEQYF. Here the CDR3 DNA reads TGTGCCAGCAGTAGGCAGGGGGCAGGCGAGCAGTACTTC.

With regard to this clone: The same CDR3 can be traced to other DNA sequences in this sample. This sequence joins TRBV5-1 and TRBJ2-7; TRBD1 matches at 7 bases. V shed 3 bases, J shed 0 bases, and the junction held 3 bases outside the gene matches. CDR3 length equals 14 residues. The germline V gene encodes CDR1 SGHRS and CDR2 YFSETQ. The CDR3 reads CASSSTGPSYEQYF. The CDR3 region has the DNA TGCGCCAGCAGCTCGACAGGGCCCTCCTACGAGCAGTACTTC.

The V call is TRBV19, the J call TRBJ2-2; tentative D call: TRBD2 (6 bases). CDR3 length: 16 amino acids. Trimming pared 4 bases from V and 5 bases from J, leaving 17 bases between. The germline V gene encodes CDR1 LNHDA and CDR2 SQIVND (reference sequence). CDR3 residues: CASSRPGLSLTGELFF. Written as DNA, the CDR3 is TGTGCCAGTAGTAGGCCGGGACTCTCCCTAACCGGGGAGCTGTTTTTT. Together with reference TRBV19 and TRBJ2-2, the CDR3 gives the full variable domain: DGGITQSPKYLFRKEGQNVTLSCEQNLNHDAMYWYRQDPGQGLRLIYYSQIVNDFQKGDIAEGYSVSREKKESFPLTVTSAQKNPTAFYLCASSRPGLSLTGELFFGEGSRLTVL.

The gene calls are TRBV19 and TRBJ1-1; D is perhaps TRBD1 (5 bases). The V end lost 5 bases, the J end lost 9 bases, and 22 bases lay between the germline ends. Germline V gene sequence: CDR1 LNHDA, CDR2 SQIVND (reference sequence). CDR3 size: 15 residues. The CDR3 DNA sequence: TGTGCCAGTAGTCCGGCGGGCCCCCGTAGGGGCCAAGCTTTCTTT. Translating it yields CASSPAGPRRGQAFF.

This sequence joins TRBV7-9 and TRBJ1-1; D perhaps matches TRBD1 (6 bases). This CDR3 has 14 residues. With 4 bases removed from V and 0 bases from J, the gap between germline ends came to 9 bases. In germline, CDR1 is SEHNR, CDR2 FQNEAQ (reference sequence). CDR3 protein: CASSSTGLNTEAFF. In nucleotides, the CDR3 is TGTGCCAGCAGCTCGACAGGCTTGAACACTGAAGCTTTCTTT. The whole variable domain, remainder taken from reference TRBV7-9 and TRBJ1-1, is DTGVSQNPRHKITKRGQNVTFRCDPISEHNRLYWYRQTLGQGPEFLTYFQNEAQLEKSRLLSDRFSAERPKGSFSTLEIQRTEQGDSAMYLCASSSTGLNTEAFFGQGTRLTVV.